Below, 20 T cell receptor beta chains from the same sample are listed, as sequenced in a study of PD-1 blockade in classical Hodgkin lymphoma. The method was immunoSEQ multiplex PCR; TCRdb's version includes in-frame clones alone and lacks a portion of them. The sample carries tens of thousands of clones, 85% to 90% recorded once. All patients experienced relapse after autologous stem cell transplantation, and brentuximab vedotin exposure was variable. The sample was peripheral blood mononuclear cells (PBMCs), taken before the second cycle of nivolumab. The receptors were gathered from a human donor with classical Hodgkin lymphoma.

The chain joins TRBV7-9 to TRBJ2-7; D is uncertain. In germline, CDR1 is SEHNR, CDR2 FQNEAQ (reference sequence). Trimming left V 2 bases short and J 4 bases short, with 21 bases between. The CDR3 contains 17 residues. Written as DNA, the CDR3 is TGTGCCAGCAGCTTAAGTACCTGGCAAGATTCGGGTTACGAGCAGTACTTC. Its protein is CASSLSTWQDSGYEQYF.

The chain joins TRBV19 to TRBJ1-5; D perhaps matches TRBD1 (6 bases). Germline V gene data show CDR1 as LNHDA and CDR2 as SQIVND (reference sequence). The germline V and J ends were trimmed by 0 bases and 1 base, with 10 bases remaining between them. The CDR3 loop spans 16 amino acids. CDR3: CASSIDRGSSNQPQHF. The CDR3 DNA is TGTGCCAGTAGTATAGACAGGGGTTCGAGCAATCAGCCCCAGCATTTT.

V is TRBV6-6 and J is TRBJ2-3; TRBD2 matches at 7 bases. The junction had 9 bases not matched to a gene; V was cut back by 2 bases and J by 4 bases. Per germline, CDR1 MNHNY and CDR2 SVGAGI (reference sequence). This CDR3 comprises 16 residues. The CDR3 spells CASSYASVSGADTQYF. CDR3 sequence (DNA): TGTGCCAGCAGTTACGCTAGCGTGAGCGGGGCAGATACGCAGTATTTT.

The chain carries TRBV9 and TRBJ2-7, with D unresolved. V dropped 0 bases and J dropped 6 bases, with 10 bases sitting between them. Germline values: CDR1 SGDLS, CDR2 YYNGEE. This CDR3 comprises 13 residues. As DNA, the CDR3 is TGTGCCAGCAGCGTAGATGGGCGAGGCGAGCAGTACTTC. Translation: CASSVDGRGEQYF.

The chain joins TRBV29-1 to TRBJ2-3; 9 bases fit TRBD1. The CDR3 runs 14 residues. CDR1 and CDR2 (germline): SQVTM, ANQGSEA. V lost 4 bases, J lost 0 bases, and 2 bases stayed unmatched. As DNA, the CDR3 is TGCAGCGTTGTGGGACAGGGAAGCACAGATACGCAGTATTTT. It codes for CSVVGQGSTDTQYF.

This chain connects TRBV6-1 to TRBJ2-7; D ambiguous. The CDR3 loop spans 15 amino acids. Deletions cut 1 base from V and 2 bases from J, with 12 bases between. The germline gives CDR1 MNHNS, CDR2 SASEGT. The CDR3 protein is CASSEGDPLPYEQYF. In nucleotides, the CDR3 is TGTGCCAGCAGTGAAGGTGATCCCCTTCCCTACGAGCAGTACTTC.

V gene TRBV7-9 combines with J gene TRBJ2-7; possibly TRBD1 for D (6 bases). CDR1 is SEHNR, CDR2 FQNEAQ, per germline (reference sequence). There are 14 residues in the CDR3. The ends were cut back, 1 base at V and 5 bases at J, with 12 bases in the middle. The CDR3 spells CASSLEDSWDEQYF. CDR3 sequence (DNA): TGTGCCAGCAGCTTAGAGGACAGCTGGGACGAGCAGTACTTC.

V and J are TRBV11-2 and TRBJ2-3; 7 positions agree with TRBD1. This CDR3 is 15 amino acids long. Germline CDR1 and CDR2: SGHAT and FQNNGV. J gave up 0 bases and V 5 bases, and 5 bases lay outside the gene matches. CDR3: CASSHGTASTDTQYF. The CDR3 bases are TGTGCCAGCAGCCACGGGACAGCTAGCACAGATACGCAGTATTTT.

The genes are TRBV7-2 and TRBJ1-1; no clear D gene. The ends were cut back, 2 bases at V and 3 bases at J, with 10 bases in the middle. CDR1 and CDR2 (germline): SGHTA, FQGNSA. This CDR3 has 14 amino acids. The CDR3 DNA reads TGTGCCAGCAGCTTAATCGTCCCCTACACTGAAGCTTTCTTT. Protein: CASSLIVPYTEAFF. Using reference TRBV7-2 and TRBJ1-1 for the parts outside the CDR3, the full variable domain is GAGVSQSPSNKVTEKGKDVELRCDPISGHTALYWYRQSLGQGLEFLIYFQGNSAPDKSGLPSDRFSAERTGGSVSTLTIQRTQQEDSAVYLCASSLIVPYTEAFFGQGTRLTVV.

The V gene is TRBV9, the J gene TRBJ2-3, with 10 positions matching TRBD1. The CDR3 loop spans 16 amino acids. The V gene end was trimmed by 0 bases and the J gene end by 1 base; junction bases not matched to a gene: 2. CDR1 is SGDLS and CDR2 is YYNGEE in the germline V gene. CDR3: CASSVAGTGGTDTQYF. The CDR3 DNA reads TGTGCCAGCAGCGTAGCCGGGACAGGGGGCACAGATACGCAGTATTTT.

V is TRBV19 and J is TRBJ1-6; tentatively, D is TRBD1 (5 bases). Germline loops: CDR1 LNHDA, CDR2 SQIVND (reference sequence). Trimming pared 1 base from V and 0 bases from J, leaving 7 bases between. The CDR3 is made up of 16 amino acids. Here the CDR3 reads CASSIAGSSYNSPLHF. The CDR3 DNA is TGTGCCAGTAGTATAGCAGGGAGCTCCTATAATTCACCCCTCCACTTT.

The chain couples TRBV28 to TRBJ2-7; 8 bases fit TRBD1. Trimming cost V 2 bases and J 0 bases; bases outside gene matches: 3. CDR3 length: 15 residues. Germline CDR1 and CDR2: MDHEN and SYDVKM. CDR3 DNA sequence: TGTGCCAGCAGTTTAGCCGGACAGGGCTCCTACGAGCAGTACTTC. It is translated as CASSLAGQGSYEQYF.

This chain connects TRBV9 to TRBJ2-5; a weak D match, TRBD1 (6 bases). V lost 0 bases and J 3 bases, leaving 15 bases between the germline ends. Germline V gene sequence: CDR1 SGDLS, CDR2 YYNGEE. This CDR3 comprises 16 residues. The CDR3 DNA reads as TGTGCCAGCAGCGTAGCCCCCCTACAGGGAGAAGAGACCCAGTACTTC. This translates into CASSVAPLQGEETQYF. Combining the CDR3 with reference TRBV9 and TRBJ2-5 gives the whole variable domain DSGVTQTPKHLITATGQRVTLRCSPRSGDLSVYWYQQSLDQGLQFLIQYYNGEERAKGNILERFSAQQFPDLHSELNLSSLELGDSALYFCASSVAPLQGEETQYFGPGTRLLVL.

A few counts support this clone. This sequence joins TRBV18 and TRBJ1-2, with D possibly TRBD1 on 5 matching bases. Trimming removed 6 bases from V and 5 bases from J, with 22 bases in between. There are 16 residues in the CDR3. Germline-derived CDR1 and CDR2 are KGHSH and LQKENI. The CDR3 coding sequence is TGTGCCAGCTCCTCTGCACTCGGGGACGGAGGTTATGGCTACACCTTC. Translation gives CASSSALGDGGYGYTF.

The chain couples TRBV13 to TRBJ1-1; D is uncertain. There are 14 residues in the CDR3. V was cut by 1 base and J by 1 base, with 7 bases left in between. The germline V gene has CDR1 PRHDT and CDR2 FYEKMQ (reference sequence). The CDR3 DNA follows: TGTGCCAGCAGCTTAGTATCCGGGAACACTGAAGCTTTCTTT. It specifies CASSLVSGNTEAFF.

The CDR3, as DNA: TGTGCCAGCAGTGGGGGCTTTGGGGAGACCCAGTACTTC. This gives the protein CASSGGFGETQYF. This sequence joins TRBV2 and TRBJ2-5; D might be TRBD1 (5 bases). Looked up from germline, CDR1 is SNHLY and CDR2 is FYNNEI. CDR3 length equals 13 residues. The germline V and J ends were trimmed by 4 bases and 5 bases, with 11 bases remaining between them.

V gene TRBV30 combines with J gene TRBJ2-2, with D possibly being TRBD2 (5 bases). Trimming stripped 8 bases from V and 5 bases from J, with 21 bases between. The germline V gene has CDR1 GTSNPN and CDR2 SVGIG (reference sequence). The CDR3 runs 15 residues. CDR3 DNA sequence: TGTGCCCCGACTCCGGGGAGAATGGCTACCGGGGAGCTGTTTTTT. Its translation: CAPTPGRMATGELFF.

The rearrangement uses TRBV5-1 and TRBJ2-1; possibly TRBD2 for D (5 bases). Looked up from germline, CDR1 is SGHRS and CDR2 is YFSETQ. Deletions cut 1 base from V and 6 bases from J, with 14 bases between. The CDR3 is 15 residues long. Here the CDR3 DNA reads TGCGCCAGCAGCTTGATACAGTATGGGAGCAATGAGCAGTTCTTC. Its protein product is CASSLIQYGSNEQFF. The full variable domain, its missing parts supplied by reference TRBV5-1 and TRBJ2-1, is KAGVTQTPRYLIKTRGQQVTLSCSPISGHRSVSWYQQTPGQGLQFLFEYFSETQRNKGNFPGRFSGRQFSNSRSEMNVSTLELGDSALYLCASSLIQYGSNEQFFGPGTRLTVL.

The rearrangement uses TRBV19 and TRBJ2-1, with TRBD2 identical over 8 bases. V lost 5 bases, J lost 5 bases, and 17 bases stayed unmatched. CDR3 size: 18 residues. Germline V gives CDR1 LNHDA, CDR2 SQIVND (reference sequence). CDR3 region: CASSPHTLSAGENNEQFF. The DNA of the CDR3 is TGTGCCAGTAGTCCCCATACCCTCTCAGCGGGAGAGAACAATGAGCAGTTCTTC.

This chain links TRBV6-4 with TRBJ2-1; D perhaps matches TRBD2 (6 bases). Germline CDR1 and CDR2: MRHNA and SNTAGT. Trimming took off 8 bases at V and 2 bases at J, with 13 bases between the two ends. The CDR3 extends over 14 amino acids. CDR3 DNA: TGTGCCAGCGCAGCGGAGGGCGCCTACAATGAGCAGTTCTTC. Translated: CASAAEGAYNEQFF.